Given below is one T cell receptor (beta chain) in context. Its antigen is unidentified. Next came a second PCR, run for about 7 to 12 cycles, which used a sample-barcoded 5' primer along with a J-beta primer mix. TCRdb re-called the 5' RACE reads with MiXCR, one entry per CDR3 protein. The table lists about 1.1 million distinct CDR3 sequences, approximately 38% of them singletons. These data belong to a study of blood T cells in healthy people across ages. The CDR3 spans 14 residues. V gave up 5 bases and J gave up 2 bases, with 10 bases separating them. The germline V gene encodes CDR1 SGHTA and CDR2 FQGNSA. Findings and caveats of the study: Older individuals had lower TCR beta diversity per million T cells (the decline was roughly linear). TCR beta diversity correlated strongly with naive T cell percentage.

The receptor's source is a man younger than 30 in good health. Sequenced: blood. This chain uses TRBV7-2 with TRBJ1-5; D perhaps matches TRBD1 (5 bases). The CDR3 here is CASSQQEGNQPQHF. The CDR3, as DNA: TGTGCCAGCAGCCAACAGGAAGGCAATCAGCCCCAGCATTTT.